A selection of T cell receptor beta chains follows, all from one sample in a study of T cells in Graves' hyperthyroidism and ophthalmopathy. Each CDR3 protein is one row after TCRdb ran MiXCR on the multiplex PCR reads. The sample carries hundreds of thousands of distinct CDR3 sequences, approximately 15% recorded once. The sample consisted of blood. The receptors originated from a young woman with Graves' hyperthyroidism. Both conserved end residues are part of each CDR3. A D gene is named only where the DNA matches it firmly. Part of the rows lack a size; the others show once, few, many or a class for expanded clones.

size,J,D,V,DNA,CDR3
NA,TRBJ2-7,TRBD2,TRBV11-2,TGTGCCAGCAGCCCCGTCGGGGGGACGACCTCCTACGAGCAGTACTTC,CASSPVGGTTSYEQYF
few,TRBJ1-2,NA,TRBV24-1,TGTGCCTATCTTGGGACACCGGGTTTCAACTATGGCTACACCTTC,CAYLGTPGFNYGYTF
few,TRBJ2-2,TRBD1,TRBV20-1,TGCAGTGCCCAAGGGACAGGGGGATACACCGGGGAGCTGTTTTTT,CSAQGTGGYTGELFF
NA,TRBJ2-2,TRBD2,TRBV2,TGTGCCAGCAGAGGACTAGGGGTGAACACCGGGGAGCTGTTTTTT,CASRGLGVNTGELFF
few,TRBJ2-3,TRBD1,TRBV5-1,TGCGCCAGCCTGGGACAGGTCGATACAGATACGCAGTATTTT,CASLGQVDTDTQYF
many,TRBJ2-7,NA,TRBV28,TGTGCCAGCAGATTATCCGGGACATCCTACGAGCAGTACTTC,CASRLSGTSYEQYF
NA,TRBJ2-2,TRBD2,TRBV7-9,TGTGCCAGCAGCCTAACCCGTGGACTAGCGCCGAACACCGGGGAGCTGTTTTTT,CASSLTRGLAPNTGELFF
NA,TRBJ1-2,NA,TRBV9,TGTGCCAGCAGCGTAGGGTCCCAGGTGTCTAACTATGGCTACACCTTC,CASSVGSQVSNYGYTF
NA,TRBJ2-1,TRBD2,TRBV5-1,TGCGCCAGCAGCCCCTGGGCGGGAGCTGGTAATGAGCAGTTCTTC,CASSPWAGAGNEQFF
few,TRBJ2-3,NA,TRBV7-9,TGTGCCAGCACCCACGGGGCGGGGGATACGCAGTATTTT,CASTHGAGDTQYF
NA,TRBJ2-3,NA,TRBV3-1,TGTGCCAGCAGCCAAGGATTCCCAACTAGTGGGTCAGGGGATACGCAGTATTTT,CASSQGFPTSGSGDTQYF
many,TRBJ1-1,TRBD1,TRBV18,TGTGCCAGCTCACCGGACAGGCACACTGAAGCTTTCTTT,CASSPDRHTEAFF
few,TRBJ2-1,NA,TRBV6-2/TRBV6-3,TGTGCCAGCAGTTACTCCCGGCCTGAGCAGTTCTTC,CASSYSRPEQFF
many,TRBJ2-1,NA,TRBV7-9,TGTGCCAGCAGCCCCGGGGTGGATGAGCAGTTCTTC,CASSPGVDEQFF
NA,TRBJ2-5,TRBD1,TRBV20-1,TGCAGTGCTGTATTTGGGGACAGGGGGCGCCGAGAGACCCAGTACTTC,CSAVFGDRGRRETQYF
few,TRBJ2-4,NA,TRBV20-1,TGCAGTGCTAGAGATCTCCGGGAGTGGGCCAAAAACATTCAGTACTTC,CSARDLREWAKNIQYF
many,TRBJ2-5,TRBD2,TRBV27,TGTGCCAGCAGGGGGCTAGCGGGGGAGACCCAGTACTTC,CASRGLAGETQYF
NA,TRBJ2-3,TRBD1,TRBV19,TGTGCCAGTAGTCCTGGACAGGGGGATAGCACAGATACGCAGTATTTT,CASSPGQGDSTDTQYF
many,TRBJ1-2,NA,TRBV6-1,TGTGCCAGCAGTTACCTCGGGGCGGACTATGGCTACACCTTC,CASSYLGADYGYTF
NA,TRBJ1-4,NA,TRBV4-1,TGCGCCAGCAGCCAAGAAGTTGAAAGGAGAGTAGGAAAACTGTTTTTT,CASSQEVERRVGKLFF
NA,TRBJ2-1,NA,TRBV29-1,TGCAGCGCACCCACCGTGGACAGCACCTCCTACAATGAGCAGTTCTTC,CSAPTVDSTSYNEQFF
NA,TRBJ2-1,NA,TRBV4-2,TGTGCCAGCAGCCTCATTCCGGAGGAGGGTAACAATGAGCAGTTCTTC,CASSLIPEEGNNEQFF
few,TRBJ2-3,NA,TRBV24-1,TGTGCCACCAGTAGAGCCGTAAGCACAGATACGCAGTATTTT,CATSRAVSTDTQYF
many,TRBJ2-1,NA,TRBV3-1,TGTGCCAGCAGCCAAGAGTCTGAGCAGTTCTTC,CASSQESEQFF
NA,TRBJ1-4,TRBD1,TRBV7-9,TGTGCCAGCAGCACGACAGGGGCGCCAACTAATGAAAAACTGTTTTTT,CASSTTGAPTNEKLFF
many,TRBJ2-3,NA,TRBV20-1,TGCAGTGTTAAGGAGGGGCTGGACACAGATACGCAGTATTTT,CSVKEGLDTDTQYF
NA,TRBJ2-2,NA,TRBV19,TGTGCCAGTAGTAGGCTGCCCCTCGGGGAGCTGTTTTTT,CASSRLPLGELFF
NA,TRBJ2-7,TRBD2,TRBV5-1,TGCGCCAGCAGCTTGGACCCCGGACTAGCAGGGGCTGCCTACGAGCAGTACTTC,CASSLDPGLAGAAYEQYF
NA,TRBJ2-1,TRBD2,TRBV10-3,TGTGCCATCAGCTCCGGGACTAGCGGGAGGGCCTCCAATGAGCAGTTCTTC,CAISSGTSGRASNEQFF
few,TRBJ1-1,NA,TRBV7-2,TGTGCCAGCAGCCCTTCCATGACAGATTCCACTGAAGCTTTCTTT,CASSPSMTDSTEAFF
many,TRBJ1-5,NA,TRBV2,TGTGCCAGCAGCCGGGACCTGGGCAATCAGCCCCAGCATTTT,CASSRDLGNQPQHF
NA,TRBJ1-5,NA,TRBV29-1,TGCAGCGTCGAACAAGGTCGGAATCAGCCCCAGCATTTT,CSVEQGRNQPQHF
few,TRBJ1-5,NA,TRBV10-3,TGTGCCATCAGTGAGTCGGGAGGGACGAGCAATCAGCCCCAGCATTTT,CAISESGGTSNQPQHF
NA,TRBJ1-2,NA,TRBV29-1,TGCAGCGTTCCGGAAGCCCTTATCTATGGCTACACCTTC,CSVPEALIYGYTF
NA,TRBJ2-5,TRBD1,TRBV7-2,TGTGCCAGCAGCTCCGGGACAGGAGAAAAGACCCAGTACTTC,CASSSGTGEKTQYF
many,TRBJ1-2,NA,TRBV6-1,TGTGCCAGCAAACGCCGGGGCATCTATGGCTACACCTTC,CASKRRGIYGYTF
many,TRBJ2-3,NA,TRBV6-1,TGTGCCAGCAGTTATCTGAGCACAGATACGCAGTATTTT,CASSYLSTDTQYF
few,TRBJ2-1,NA,TRBV5-1,TGCGCCAGCAGCGTTGACGGGGGCTCCTACAATGAGCAGTTCTTC,CASSVDGGSYNEQFF
few,TRBJ2-1,NA,TRBV5-1,TGCGCCAGCAGCTCGAGTAGCGGAGGGACGAATGAGCAGTTCTTC,CASSSSSGGTNEQFF
NA,TRBJ2-1,TRBD2,TRBV7-2,TGTGCCAATTCGCGGGAGAGCTCCTACAATGAGCAGTTCTTC,CANSRESSYNEQFF
NA,TRBJ2-7,TRBD2,TRBV28,TGTACCAGCAGTTTGGAGGGCGGGGGGCCATCCTACGAGCAGTACTTC,CTSSLEGGGPSYEQYF